The text below deals with one T cell receptor (beta chain). The sample is drawn from a study of cytomegalovirus exposure and HLA in healthy donors. Turning to the study itself: Counted in an early data release were roughly 81 million unique TCRs from HLA-typed donors.

With 7 bases removed from V and 8 bases from J, the gap between germline ends came to 17 bases. The CDR3 contains 13 residues. Per germline, CDR1 SNHLY and CDR2 FYNNEI. Primers included in the PCR were 60 Vbeta and 13 Jbeta primers. Per the study methods: As a later analysis found, there were 60 million to 90 million unique TCR beta chains, of which roughly 11 million were shared. TCRdb's table, derived via immunoSEQ multiplex PCR, lists solely in-frame clones and lacks some. That table furnishes V, J and clone size, whereas the DNA furnished D and trimming. The profile shows over 70,000 clones, over 70% of them singletons.

What was sequenced was PBMCs. This sequence joins TRBV2 and TRBJ1-2; D unresolved. The clonotype was recovered from a young man in good health and CMV-seropositive. The CDR3 nucleotides are TGTGCCAGCAACCTCGACTCCGGCGGAGGCTACACCTTC. Translated: CASNLDSGGGYTF.